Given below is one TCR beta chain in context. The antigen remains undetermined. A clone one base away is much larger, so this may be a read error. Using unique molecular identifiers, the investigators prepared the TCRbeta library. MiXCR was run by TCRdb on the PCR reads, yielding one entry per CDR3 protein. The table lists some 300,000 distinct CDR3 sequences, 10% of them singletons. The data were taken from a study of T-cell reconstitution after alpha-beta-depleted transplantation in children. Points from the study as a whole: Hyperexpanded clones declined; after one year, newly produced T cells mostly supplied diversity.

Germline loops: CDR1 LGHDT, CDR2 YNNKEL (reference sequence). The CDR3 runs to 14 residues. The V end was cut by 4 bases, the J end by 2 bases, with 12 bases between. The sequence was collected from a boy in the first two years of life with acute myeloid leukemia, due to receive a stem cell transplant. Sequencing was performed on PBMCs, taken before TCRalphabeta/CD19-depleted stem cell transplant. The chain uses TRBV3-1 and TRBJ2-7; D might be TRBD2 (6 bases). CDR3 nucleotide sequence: TGTGCCAGCAGCCGATTGGGACTGACCTACGAGCAGTACTTC. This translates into CASSRLGLTYEQYF.